One and the same sample provided the 8 T cell receptor beta chains below, sequenced in a study of resident and recirculating memory T cells in vitiligo. Here immunoSEQ multiplex PCR was the method, and the copy in TCRdb shows in-frame clones only, minus some. The data contain around 43,000 clones, around nine tenths of them singletons. The specimen was blood. Receptor source: a male donor with vitiligo.

This clone appeared a single time. J is TRBJ2-7 and V is TRBV7-2, with 8 nucleotides matching TRBD1. After removal of 4 bases from V and 3 bases from J, the junction contained 5 bases not matched to a gene. Germline V gene data show CDR1 as SGHTA and CDR2 as FQGNSA. This CDR3 has 14 amino acids. The DNA for the CDR3 is TGTGCCAGCAGCTCCAGGACAGGGTACTACGAGCAGTACTTC. Translation: CASSSRTGYYEQYF. Drawing the rest from reference TRBV7-2 and TRBJ2-7, the complete variable domain is GAGVSQSPSNKVTEKGKDVELRCDPISGHTALYWYRQSLGQGLEFLIYFQGNSAPDKSGLPSDRFSAERTGGSVSTLTIQRTQQEDSAVYLCASSSRTGYYEQYFGPGTRLTVT.

The chain has TRBV7-9 and TRBJ1-1, with a tentative D call TRBD1 (6 bases). This CDR3 has 16 amino acids. Looked up from germline, CDR1 is SEHNR and CDR2 is FQNEAQ (reference sequence). Trimming removed 0 bases from V and 3 bases from J, with 14 bases in between. The CDR3 region is CASSLAPPGVDTEAFF. The CDR3 coding sequence is TGTGCCAGCAGCTTAGCCCCCCCAGGGGTTGACACTGAAGCTTTCTTT.

This clone has just a few counts. The genes are TRBV4-3 and TRBJ1-1; D unresolved. The CDR3 is 14 amino acids. CDR1 is LGHNA and CDR2 is YSLEER in the germline V gene. The ends were cut back, 1 base at V and 4 bases at J, with 10 bases in the middle. The DNA of the CDR3 is TGCGCCAGCAGCCAAGGCGCGGCGAGCACTGAAGCTTTCTTT. As protein: CASSQGAASTEAFF.

J is TRBJ2-1 and V is TRBV5-1, with D perhaps TRBD1 (6 bases). The CDR3 contains 14 residues. Germline CDR1 SGHRS, CDR2 YFSETQ. The V gene lost 0 bases and the J gene lost 6 bases, with 10 bases spanning the gap. This CDR3 is CASSLGEGGNEQFF. For the CDR3, the DNA is TGCGCCAGCAGCTTGGGGGAAGGGGGCAATGAGCAGTTCTTC.

V and J are TRBV18 and TRBJ1-1; TRBD1 might be the D (6 bases). CDR3 length: 14 amino acids. CDR1 KGHSH and CDR2 LQKENI come from the germline V gene. V lost 3 bases and J 0 bases, leaving 8 bases between the germline ends. DNA of the CDR3: TGTGCCAGCTCACCGAGGACAGTGAACACTGAAGCTTTCTTT. Translating it yields CASSPRTVNTEAFF.

This CDR3 is CAISALGSSGTDTQYF. The CDR3, as DNA: TGTGCCATCAGTGCCTTGGGTAGCTCGGGGACAGATACGCAGTATTTT. The chain has TRBV10-3 and TRBJ2-3; tentatively, D is TRBD2 (5 bases). In germline, CDR1 is ENHRY, CDR2 SYGVKD. V lost 4 bases to trimming and J lost 3 bases, with 17 bases between them. This CDR3 spans 16 amino acids.

V usage is TRBV25-1 and J usage is TRBJ2-7; a possible D gene is TRBD2 (6 bases). This CDR3 region has 13 residues. Germline V gene sequence: CDR1 MGHDK, CDR2 SYGVNS. The V end lost 1 base, the J end lost 7 bases, and 11 bases lay between the germline ends. The CDR3 DNA follows: TGTGCCAGCAGTGAATGGGGGGTCGGAGAGCAGTACTTC. As protein: CASSEWGVGEQYF.

V and J are TRBV5-8 and TRBJ2-7; 10 nucleotides line up with TRBD2. CDR3 length: 16 amino acids. V lost 3 bases and J lost 1; bases outside the gene matches: 7. Germline CDR1 is SGHTS and CDR2 is YDEGEE. CDR3 in DNA: TGTGCCAGCAGCTCATCCGGGACTAGCGTATCCTACGAGCAGTACTTC. It translates to CASSSSGTSVSYEQYF.